This T cell receptor beta chain derives from a study of T cell clonality in common variable immunodeficiency. This clone was recorded many times. Its antigen is unidentified. Coverage ceases 3 residues before the CDR3 finishes, and the germline J gene fills in the end. Regarding the study as a whole: Common variable immunodeficiency TCR beta sequences reportedly had fewer deletions and N-nucleotide insertions.

Germline CDR1 is SEHNR and CDR2 is FQNEAQ (reference sequence). The CDR3 has 12 residues. The V end lost 1 base, the J end lost 6 bases, and 4 bases lay between the germline ends. Using immunoSEQ multiplex PCR, the repertoire was profiled, and TCRdb retains in-frame clones only, with some absent. The sample counts about 42,000 clones, none seen once; the ten largest own 5% to 6.5%. The chain uses TRBV7-9 and TRBJ1-5; D gene ambiguous. The sample was peripheral blood mononuclear cells. The source of this sequence is a human donor with common variable immunodeficiency. The DNA read from the CDR3 is TGTGCCAGCAGCTTAGACTCTCAGCCC. Translated, it gives CASSLDSQP. The full CDR3 is CASSLDSQPQHF.